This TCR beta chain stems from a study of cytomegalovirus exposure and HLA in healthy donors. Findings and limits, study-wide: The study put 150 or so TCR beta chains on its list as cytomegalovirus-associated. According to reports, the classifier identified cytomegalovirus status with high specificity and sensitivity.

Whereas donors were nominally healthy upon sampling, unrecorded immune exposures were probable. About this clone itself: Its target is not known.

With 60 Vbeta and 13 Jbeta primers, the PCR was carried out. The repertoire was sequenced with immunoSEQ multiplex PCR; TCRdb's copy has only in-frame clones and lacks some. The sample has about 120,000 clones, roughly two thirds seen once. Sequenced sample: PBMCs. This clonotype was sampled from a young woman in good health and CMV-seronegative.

The CDR3 DNA reads as TGTGCCAGCAGCGCGGGGACAGGGGCAACTAATGAAAAACTGTTTTTT. Translated, it gives CASSAGTGATNEKLFF. This chain joins TRBV9 and TRBJ1-4, with 10 bases fitting TRBD1. V was pared by 3 bases and J by 0 bases, with 2 bases of the junction left unmatched. This CDR3 has 16 residues. CDR1 is SGDLS, CDR2 YYNGEE, per germline. Drawing the rest from reference TRBV9 and TRBJ1-4, the complete variable domain is DSGVTQTPKHLITATGQRVTLRCSPRSGDLSVYWYQQSLDQGLQFLIQYYNGEERAKGNILERFSAQQFPDLHSELNLSSLELGDSALYFCASSAGTGATNEKLFFGSGTQLSVL.